The 27 T cell receptor beta chains in this list originate from one sample, sequenced in a study of blood T cell repertoires in COVID-19 (dated by TCRdb to about 2020). The library was produced with the immunoSEQ multiplex PCR assay. TCRdb retrieved this table from immuneACCESS and kept in-frame rearrangements only. Not all clones are present; in checked studies, unresolved V genes account for under half, and no reason is known for the remainder. The sample table contains fewer than 200,000 clones; only one count was recorded for approximately 85% of them. The ten largest clones add up to roughly 1.1% of the sample. Sequencing used peripheral blood. The source of these receptors is a man aged 55-75 years who had recovered from COVID-19.

This rearrangement joins TRBV7-2 to TRBJ1-4; 9 bases match TRBD1. The CDR3 consists of 16 residues. CDR1 SGHTA and CDR2 FQGNSA come from the germline V gene. The J segment lost 4 bases and the V segment lost 1 base, leaving 4 bases of the junction unmatched. CDR3 nucleotides: TGTGCCAGCAGCTTAGGGGACAGGGTGATTAATGAAAAACTGTTTTTT. It encodes CASSLGDRVINEKLFF. Full variable domain (remainder filled in from reference TRBV7-2 and TRBJ1-4): GAGVSQSPSNKVTEKGKDVELRCDPISGHTALYWYRQSLGQGLEFLIYFQGNSAPDKSGLPSDRFSAERTGGSVSTLTIQRTQQEDSAVYLCASSLGDRVINEKLFFGSGTQLSVL.

The chain combines TRBV2 with TRBJ2-7; TRBD1 matches 7 bases. This CDR3 is 12 amino acids long. Germline V gene data show CDR1 as SNHLY and CDR2 as FYNNEI. The ends lost 8 bases at V and 5 bases at J; junction bases unmatched: 6. CDR3 coding DNA: TGTGCCAGCTCAGGGGGAAGCGACGAGCAGTACTTC. Its translation is CASSGGSDEQYF.

The chain combines TRBV7-8 with TRBJ2-5, with a weak D call TRBD1 (5 bases). Germline values: CDR1 SGHVS, CDR2 FQNEAQ. CDR3 length: 15 residues. Trimming left V 1 base short and J 5 bases short, with 14 bases between. For the CDR3, the DNA is TGTGCCAGCAGCTTAGGGGGCCCAAGGTCGGAGACCCAGTACTTC. The encoded protein is CASSLGGPRSETQYF. The whole variable domain, remainder taken from reference TRBV7-8 and TRBJ2-5, is GAGVSQSPRYKVAKRGQDVALRCDPISGHVSLFWYQQALGQGPEFLTYFQNEAQLDKSGLPSDRFFAERPEGSVSTLKIQRTQQEDSAVYLCASSLGGPRSETQYFGPGTRLLVL.

V is TRBV19 and J is TRBJ2-2; 12 bases line up with TRBD1. CDR3 length: 16 residues. Per germline, CDR1 LNHDA and CDR2 SQIVND (reference sequence). The J segment lost 3 bases and the V segment lost 4 bases, leaving 3 bases of the junction unmatched. CDR3 amino acids: CASSRDRGRDTGELFF. The DNA of the CDR3 is TGTGCCAGTAGTAGGGACAGGGGGCGAGACACCGGGGAGCTGTTTTTT.

The chain combines TRBV7-6 with TRBJ2-5, with TRBD2 identical over 10 bases. CDR3 length: 16 residues. J gave up 5 bases and V 0 bases, and 6 bases lay outside the gene matches. Germline V gives CDR1 SGHVS, CDR2 FNYEAQ. The CDR3 is CASSLAERGGRETQYF. The CDR3 DNA follows: TGTGCCAGCAGCTTAGCGGAGCGGGGGGGCCGCGAGACCCAGTACTTC. Complete variable domain (other parts from reference TRBV7-6 and TRBJ2-5): GAGVSQSPRYKVTKRGQDVALRCDPISGHVSLYWYRQALGQGPEFLTYFNYEAQQDKSGLPNDRFSAERPEGSISTLTIQRTEQRDSAMYRCASSLAERGGRETQYFGPGTRLLVL.

V and J are TRBV5-5 and TRBJ1-1, with TRBD1 identical over 8 bases. Germline assignment: CDR1 SGHKS and CDR2 YYEKEE (reference sequence). V lost 4 bases to trimming and J lost 11 bases; unmatched junction nucleotides: 4. This CDR3 comprises 11 residues. The CDR3 nucleotides are TGTGCCAGCAGCCTGAGGACAGGGGCTTTCTTT. Protein: CASSLRTGAFF.

This clone was seen only a few times. The chain employs TRBV6-5 and TRBJ2-5, with a tentative D call TRBD1 (7 bases). V was pared by 7 bases and J by 9 bases, with 24 bases between. The CDR3 has 15 residues. Germline V lookup: CDR1 MNHEY, CDR2 SVGAGI. Here the CDR3 reads CASTSGDSRPGAQYF. In DNA, the CDR3 is TGTGCCAGCACCTCGGGGGACAGTAGGCCAGGGGCCCAGTACTTC.

The chain joins TRBV30 to TRBJ1-2, with TRBD1 as a possible D gene (5 bases). The CDR3 sequence is 14 residues long. V was clipped by 2 bases and J by 5 bases, with 15 bases between them. Germline lookup yields CDR1 GTSNPN and CDR2 SVGIG (reference sequence). Here the CDR3 reads CAWSKWEGIYGYTF. The CDR3 DNA follows: TGTGCCTGGAGTAAGTGGGAGGGGATTTATGGCTACACCTTC.

Only one count was recorded for this clone. The chain combines TRBV3-1 (or the pseudogene TRBV3-2) with TRBJ2-4; D not resolved. Trimming removed 3 bases at V and 6 bases at J, with 15 bases between. The germline V gene encodes CDR1 LGHDT and CDR2 YNNKEL (reference sequence). This CDR3 region has 15 residues. CDR3 sequence: CASSHGLVVGNIQYF. The CDR3 nucleotides are TGTGCCAGCAGCCACGGGTTGGTAGTAGGAAACATTCAGTACTTC.

The J gene is TRBJ2-2, the V gene TRBV18; the D is unclear. This CDR3 is built from 13 residues. The germline V gene has CDR1 KGHSH and CDR2 LQKENI. With 6 bases removed from V and 4 bases from J, the gap between germline ends came to 9 bases. Here the CDR3 reads CASSIASTGELFF. DNA of the CDR3: TGTGCCAGCTCGATCGCGAGCACCGGGGAGCTGTTTTTT.

This chain joins TRBV7-2 and TRBJ1-1, with D perhaps TRBD1 (5 bases). The CDR3 is made up of 15 amino acids. The germline V gene has CDR1 SGHTA and CDR2 FQGNSA. Trimming removed 0 bases at V and 2 bases at J, with 10 bases between. In DNA form, the CDR3 reads TGTGCCAGCAGCTTAGCCTATACAGGAAACACTGAAGCTTTCTTT. Translating it yields CASSLAYTGNTEAFF.

This chain links TRBV20-1 with TRBJ2-7; D may be TRBD1 (5 bases). CDR3 length: 11 residues. Germline CDR1 and CDR2: DFQATT and SNEGSKA (reference sequence). Trimming took 3 bases from V and 6 from J, leaving 9 bases between them. This chain's CDR3 is CSARFDSEQYF. The CDR3 region has the DNA TGCAGTGCTAGGTTCGACAGCGAGCAGTACTTC.

The V call is TRBV3-1 (or the pseudogene TRBV3-2), the J call TRBJ2-7; a weak D match, TRBD1 (6 bases). Germline assignment: CDR1 LGHDT and CDR2 YNNKEL (reference sequence). This CDR3 has 13 residues. Trimming took 4 bases from V and 4 from J, leaving 11 bases between them. CDR3 sequence: CASSRRDKYEQYF. The CDR3 bases are TGTGCCAGCAGCCGCCGGGACAAGTACGAGCAGTACTTC.

This clone was counted a single time. The rearrangement joins TRBV19 to TRBJ1-1; tentatively, D is TRBD1 (6 bases). From germline, CDR1 is LNHDA and CDR2 SQIVND (reference sequence). Trimming stripped 8 bases from V and 0 bases from J, with 16 bases between. The CDR3 is 15 residues long. The CDR3: CASGAPQGLNTEAFF. The CDR3 DNA follows: TGTGCCAGTGGGGCCCCACAGGGCTTGAACACTGAAGCTTTCTTT.

This sequence joins TRBV19 and TRBJ1-2, with 7 positions matching TRBD1. V shed 3 bases, J shed 8 bases, and the junction held 3 bases outside the gene matches. The germline CDR1 and CDR2 sequences are LNHDA and SQIVND (reference sequence). This CDR3 region has 12 residues. In DNA form, the CDR3 reads TGTGCCAGTAGTATCTGGGACAGAGGCTACACCTTC. This gives the protein CASSIWDRGYTF.

The chain combines TRBV5-1 with TRBJ1-2, with 7 nucleotides matching TRBD1. The V gene end was trimmed by 0 bases and the J gene end by 5 bases; junction bases not matched to a gene: 4. The CDR3 has 14 amino acids. The germline CDR1 and CDR2 sequences are SGHRS and YFSETQ. CDR3 loop: CASSLGDREYGYTF. The CDR3 DNA reads as TGCGCCAGCAGCTTGGGGGACAGAGAATATGGCTACACCTTC. The variable domain in full, with the rest retrieved from reference TRBV5-1 and TRBJ1-2, is KAGVTQTPRYLIKTRGQQVTLSCSPISGHRSVSWYQQTPGQGLQFLFEYFSETQRNKGNFPGRFSGRQFSNSRSEMNVSTLELGDSALYLCASSLGDREYGYTFGSGTRLTVV.

This chain joins TRBV9 and TRBJ1-2, with TRBD1 matching 9 bases. Germline trimming cut 2 bases from V and 8 bases from J; bases unmatched to any gene: 10. The CDR3 consists of 15 residues. Germline CDR1 SGDLS, CDR2 YYNGEE. The CDR3 is CASSVGQGWVYGYTF. The CDR3 coding sequence is TGTGCCAGCAGCGTCGGACAGGGGTGGGTTTACGGCTACACCTTC.

The chain recombines TRBV6-5 with TRBJ1-1; no firm D call. The CDR3 is 13 amino acids. CDR1 and CDR2 (germline): MNHEY, SVGAGI. Trimming left V 7 bases short and J 8 bases short, with 17 bases between. The CDR3 DNA reads as TGTGCCAGCATTGGACTCGGGGAGGTGGAAGCTTTCTTT. The encoded protein is CASIGLGEVEAFF.

J is TRBJ2-2 and V is TRBV2; a weak D match, TRBD2 (6 bases). V dropped 2 bases and J dropped 4 bases, with 11 bases sitting between them. CDR1 is SNHLY, CDR2 FYNNEI, per germline. The CDR3 runs to 15 residues. In DNA, the CDR3 is TGTGCCAGCAGTGAATTGCGGGGTGGCACCGGGGAGCTGTTTTTT. Residues: CASSELRGGTGELFF.

The CDR3 DNA reads as TGTGCCAGTAGTATATCTAGGAGCACTGAAGCTTTCTTT. Encoded protein: CASSISRSTEAFF. The chain uses TRBV19 and TRBJ1-1, with no clear D. V was clipped by 2 bases and J by 4 bases, with 8 bases between them. Germline V gene data show CDR1 as LNHDA and CDR2 as SQIVND (reference sequence). This CDR3 region has 13 residues.

By share, this clone counts as medium-sized (0.01 to 0.1%). This sequence joins TRBV10-1 and TRBJ1-5, with 7 bases lining up with TRBD1. V lost 0 bases and J lost 0; bases outside the gene matches: 14. The CDR3 sequence is 20 residues long. CDR1 is WNHNN and CDR2 is SYGVQD in the germline V gene (reference sequence). The CDR3 DNA sequence: TGCGCCAGCAGTGAGTCGAACACAGGGGTTCAGCTTTATAGCAATCAGCCCCAGCATTTT. It encodes CASSESNTGVQLYSNQPQHF.

The chain is built from TRBV6-1 and TRBJ1-2; maybe TRBD1 (5 bases). From germline, CDR1 is MNHNS and CDR2 SASEGT. The germline V and J ends were trimmed by 0 bases and 4 bases, with 6 bases remaining between them. The CDR3 totals 13 residues. In nucleotides, the CDR3 is TGTGCCAGCAGTGAAGCGGGGCCCTATGGCTACACCTTC. Its protein product is CASSEAGPYGYTF.

This sequence joins TRBV3-1 (or the pseudogene TRBV3-2) and TRBJ1-2; the match to TRBD1 covers 12 bases. The V gene's germline CDR1 is LGHDT and CDR2 YNNKEL (reference sequence). With 2 bases clipped from V and 7 bases from J, the junction kept 8 bases outside the gene matches. This CDR3 region has 16 residues. The CDR3 reads CASSQQGRDRGRGYTF. CDR3 sequence (DNA): TGTGCCAGCAGCCAACAAGGGAGGGACAGGGGGCGTGGCTACACCTTC.

CDR3 residues: CASSVGRAGGPDEQFF. In nucleotides, the CDR3 is TGTGCCAGCAGCGTAGGTCGGGCGGGGGGGCCCGATGAGCAGTTCTTC. The rearrangement links TRBV9 to TRBJ2-1; 9 bases line up with TRBD2. CDR1 and CDR2 from the germline V gene are SGDLS and YYNGEE. CDR3 length: 16 amino acids. V trimming: 0 bases; J trimming: 8 bases; junction bases outside the gene matches: 9. Using reference TRBV9 and TRBJ2-1 for the parts outside the CDR3, the full variable domain is DSGVTQTPKHLITATGQRVTLRCSPRSGDLSVYWYQQSLDQGLQFLIQYYNGEERAKGNILERFSAQQFPDLHSELNLSSLELGDSALYFCASSVGRAGGPDEQFFGPGTRLTVL.

The chain carries TRBV7-2 and TRBJ2-5; 11 nucleotides match TRBD2. With 6 bases clipped from V and 5 bases from J, the junction kept 8 bases outside the gene matches. The length of the CDR3 is 15 residues. Germline V gives CDR1 SGHTA, CDR2 FQGNSA. CDR3 DNA: TGTGCCAGCAGGCCGCTAGCGGGGGGAGGGGAGACCCAGTACTTC. It codes for CASRPLAGGGETQYF.

The chain has TRBV28 and TRBJ1-5, with TRBD1 as a possible D gene (5 bases). Trimming left V 8 bases short and J 6 bases short, with 23 bases between. Germline CDR1 MDHEN, CDR2 SYDVKM. This CDR3 is 16 amino acids long. The CDR3 DNA follows: TGTGCCAGCGAAGGAAACACAGGTTCCGCCAGTCAGCCCCAGCATTTT. As protein: CASEGNTGSASQPQHF.

The chain links TRBV25-1 to TRBJ1-6; D is ambiguous. With 3 bases removed from V and 9 bases from J, the gap between germline ends came to 15 bases. This CDR3 is 15 amino acids long. The germline gives CDR1 MGHDK, CDR2 SYGVNS. The DNA for the CDR3 is TGTGCCAGCAGTGAGCTGGGGAGGGAGGGTTCACCCCTCCACTTT. Encoded protein: CASSELGREGSPLHF.